This TCR beta chain comes out of a study of regulatory T cells in long-lasting Graves disease. Whole-study results and caveats: Sample size, which was small, may have reduced accuracy.

The CDR3 is 19 amino acids. Trimming left V 0 bases short and J 6 bases short, with 27 bases between. Germline V CDR1 and CDR2: SGDLS, YYNGEE. Arm-PCR with iRepertoire HTBI primers amplified the CDR3 regions for these TCR beta libraries. TCRdb reprocessed the multiplex PCR reads via MiXCR and lists one record per CDR3 protein. This table holds 310,000 or so distinct CDR3 sequences, roughly 21% found once. Documented time point: persistent/refractory GD, antithyroid drugs over 5 years with positive TRAb. Construction of the TCR library relied on RNA isolated from PBMCs. Patients were enrolled at an endocrinology department in Xi'an, China. EDTA tubes held 7 to 9 milliliters of peripheral blood from each patient. The table lists this clonotype with a few counts. As yet, its antigen is unknown.

The sample was peripheral blood mononuclear cells (PBMCs), taken when the disease was refractory, from a patient treated with antithyroid drugs. The V call is TRBV9, the J call TRBJ1-2; D not certain. The sequence derives from a female donor with Graves disease. The DNA for the CDR3 is TGTGCCAGCAGCGTAGCCCTCAGTAGGGCGCGTCCTGGTTTCCATGGCTACACCTTC. Encoded protein: CASSVALSRARPGFHGYTF.